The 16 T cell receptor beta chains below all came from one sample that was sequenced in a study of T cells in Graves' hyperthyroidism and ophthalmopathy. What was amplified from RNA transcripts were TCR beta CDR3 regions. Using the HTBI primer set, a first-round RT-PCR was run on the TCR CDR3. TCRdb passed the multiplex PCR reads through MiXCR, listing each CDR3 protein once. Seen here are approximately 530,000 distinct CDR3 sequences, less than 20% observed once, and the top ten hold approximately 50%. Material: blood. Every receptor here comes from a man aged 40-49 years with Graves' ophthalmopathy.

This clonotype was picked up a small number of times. The CDR3 reads CASSLGPLLNQETQYF. The CDR3 nucleotides are TGTGCCAGCAGCTTAGGACCTTTGCTTAACCAAGAGACCCAGTACTTC. This chain uses TRBV7-6 with TRBJ2-5; D remains unclear. Germline-derived CDR1 and CDR2 are SGHVS and FNYEAQ. CDR3 size: 16 residues. Trimming cost V 1 base and J 0 bases, with 12 bases left between them.

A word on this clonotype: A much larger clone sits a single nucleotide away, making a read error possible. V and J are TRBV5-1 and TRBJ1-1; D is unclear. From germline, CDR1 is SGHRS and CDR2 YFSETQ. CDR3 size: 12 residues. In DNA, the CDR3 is TGTGCCAGCAGCTTCAATGGGAGAGAAGCTTTCTTT. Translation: CASSFNGREAFF.

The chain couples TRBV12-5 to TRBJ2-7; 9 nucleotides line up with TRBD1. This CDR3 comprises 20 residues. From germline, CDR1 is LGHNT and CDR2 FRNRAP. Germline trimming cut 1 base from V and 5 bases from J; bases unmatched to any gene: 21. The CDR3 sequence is CASGLGQKKVPGQGANEQYF. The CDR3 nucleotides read TGTGCTAGTGGTTTGGGTCAAAAGAAGGTACCGGGACAGGGTGCCAACGAGCAGTACTTC.

The CDR3: CASSGGMLGETQYF. For the CDR3, the DNA is TGTGCCAGCAGTGGAGGGATGTTAGGGGAGACCCAGTACTTC. The genes are TRBV27 and TRBJ2-5; D may be TRBD2 (6 bases). Germline values: CDR1 MNHEY, CDR2 SMNVEV (reference sequence). The CDR3 totals 14 residues. Deletions cut 5 bases from V and 5 bases from J, with 15 bases between.

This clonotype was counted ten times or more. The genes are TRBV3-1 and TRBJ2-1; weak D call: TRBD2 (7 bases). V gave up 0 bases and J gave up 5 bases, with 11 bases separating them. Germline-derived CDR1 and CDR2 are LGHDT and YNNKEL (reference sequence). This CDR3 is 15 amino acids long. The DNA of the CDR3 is TGTGCCAGCAGCCAAGACGGGGGGCGGAACAATGAGCAGTTCTTC. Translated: CASSQDGGRNNEQFF.

Here the CDR3 reads CSARDPGRRVRYGYTF. DNA for the CDR3: TGCAGTGCTAGAGATCCCGGGAGAAGGGTCCGATATGGCTACACCTTC. The V call is TRBV20-1, the J call TRBJ1-2, with D hard to call. Trimming left V 0 bases short and J 5 bases short, with 19 bases between. The CDR3 has 16 residues. Germline assignment: CDR1 DFQATT and CDR2 SNEGSKA (reference sequence).

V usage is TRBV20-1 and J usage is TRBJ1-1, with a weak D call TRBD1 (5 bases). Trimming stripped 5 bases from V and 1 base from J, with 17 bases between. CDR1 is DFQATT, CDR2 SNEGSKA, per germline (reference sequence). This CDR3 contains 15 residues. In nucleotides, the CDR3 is TGCAGTGCTGGCGGGACCCCCGAGAGGAACACTGAAGCTTTCTTT. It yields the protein CSAGGTPERNTEAFF.

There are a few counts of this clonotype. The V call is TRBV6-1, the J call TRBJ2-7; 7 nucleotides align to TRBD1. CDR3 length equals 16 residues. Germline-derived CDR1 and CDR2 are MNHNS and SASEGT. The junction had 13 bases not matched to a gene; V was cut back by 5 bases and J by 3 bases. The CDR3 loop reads CASSYSTGEADYEQYF. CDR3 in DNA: TGTGCCAGCAGTTATAGCACAGGGGAAGCGGACTACGAGCAGTACTTC.

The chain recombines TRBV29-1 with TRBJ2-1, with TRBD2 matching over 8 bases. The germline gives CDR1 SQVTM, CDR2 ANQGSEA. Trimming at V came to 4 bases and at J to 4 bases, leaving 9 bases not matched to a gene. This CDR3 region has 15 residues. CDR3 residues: CSVVPGGYDYNEQFF. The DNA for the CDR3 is TGCAGCGTTGTGCCGGGGGGGTATGATTACAATGAGCAGTTCTTC.

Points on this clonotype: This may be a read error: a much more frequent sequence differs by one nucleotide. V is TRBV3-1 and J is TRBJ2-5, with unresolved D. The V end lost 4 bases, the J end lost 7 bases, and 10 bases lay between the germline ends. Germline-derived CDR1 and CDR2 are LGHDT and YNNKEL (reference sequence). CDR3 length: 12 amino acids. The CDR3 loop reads CASSPRIGTQYF. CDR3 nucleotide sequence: TGTGCCAGCAGCCCTAGGATCGGGACCCAGTACTTC.

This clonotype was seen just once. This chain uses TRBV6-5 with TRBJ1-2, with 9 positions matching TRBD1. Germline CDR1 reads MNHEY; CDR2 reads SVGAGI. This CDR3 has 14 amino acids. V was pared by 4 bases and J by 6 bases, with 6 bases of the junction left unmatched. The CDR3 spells CASSFSDRGHGYTF. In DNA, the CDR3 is TGTGCCAGCAGTTTCTCGGACAGGGGCCATGGCTACACCTTC.

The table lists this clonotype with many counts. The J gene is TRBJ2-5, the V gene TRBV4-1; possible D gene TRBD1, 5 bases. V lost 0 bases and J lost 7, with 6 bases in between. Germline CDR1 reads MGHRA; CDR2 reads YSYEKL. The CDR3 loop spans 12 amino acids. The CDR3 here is CASSQDRVTQYF. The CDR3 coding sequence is TGCGCCAGCAGCCAAGACAGGGTGACCCAGTACTTC.

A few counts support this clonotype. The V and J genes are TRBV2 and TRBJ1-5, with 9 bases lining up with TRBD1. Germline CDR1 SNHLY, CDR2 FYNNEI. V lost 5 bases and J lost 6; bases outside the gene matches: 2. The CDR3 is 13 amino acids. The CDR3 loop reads CASSIQGAQPQHF. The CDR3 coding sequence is TGTGCCAGCAGTATACAGGGGGCTCAGCCCCAGCATTTT.

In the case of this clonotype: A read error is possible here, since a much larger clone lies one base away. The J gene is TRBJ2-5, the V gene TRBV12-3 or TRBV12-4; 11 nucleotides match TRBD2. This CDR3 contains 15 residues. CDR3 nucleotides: TGTGCCGGCAGGCATAGCGGGGGGGCACAAGAGACCCAGTACTTC. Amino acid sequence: CAGRHSGGAQETQYF.

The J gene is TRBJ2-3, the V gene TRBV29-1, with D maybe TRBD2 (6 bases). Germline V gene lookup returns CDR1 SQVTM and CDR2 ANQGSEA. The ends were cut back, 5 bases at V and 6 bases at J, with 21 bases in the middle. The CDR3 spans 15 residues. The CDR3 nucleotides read TGCAGCGTTAGACTCACTAGCTCCTTGGCTGATACGCAGTATTTT. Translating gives CSVRLTSSLADTQYF.

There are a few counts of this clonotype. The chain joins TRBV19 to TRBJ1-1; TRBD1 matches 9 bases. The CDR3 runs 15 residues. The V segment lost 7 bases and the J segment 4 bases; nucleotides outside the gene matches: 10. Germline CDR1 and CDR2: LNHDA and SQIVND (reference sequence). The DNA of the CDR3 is TGTGCCAGTACCCAGACAGGGGGGTTAGTCACTGAAGCTTTCTTT. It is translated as CASTQTGGLVTEAFF.